This T cell receptor beta chain was observed in a study of blood T cell repertoires in COVID-19. Libraries were prepared by immunoSEQ multiplex PCR; TCRdb keeps only in-frame clonotypes and omits some of them. Of 100,000 to 110,000 clones in the sample, 80% are singletons; the top ten hold around a third. Germline CDR1 is LNHDA and CDR2 is SQIVND (reference sequence). J gave up 5 bases and V 5 bases, and 5 bases lay outside the gene matches. This CDR3 has 14 residues. The TCR originated in a man aged 65 to 79 with active or convalescent COVID-19. The V and J genes are TRBV19 and TRBJ2-1; 8 bases match TRBD2. Sequencing was done on a sample of peripheral blood. CDR3 sequence (DNA): TGTGCCAGTAGTTTCGGACTAGCCAACAATGAGCAGTTCTTC. The encoded protein is CASSFGLANNEQFF.